Listed here are 3 T cell receptor beta chains from one sample, sequenced in a study of cytomegalovirus exposure and HLA in healthy donors. Libraries were prepared by immunoSEQ multiplex PCR; TCRdb keeps only in-frame clonotypes and omits some of them. The sample carries about 130,000 clones, 85% to 95% recorded once. Sequencing was carried out using PBMCs. The receptors here all came from a young man in good health and CMV-seropositive.

The chain has TRBV28 and TRBJ1-2; 9 nucleotides align to TRBD1. Germline lookup yields CDR1 MDHEN and CDR2 SYDVKM. The trim removed 5 bases at V and 5 bases at J, leaving 9 bases unmatched. The CDR3 extends over 15 amino acids. As DNA, the CDR3 is TGTGCCAGCAGTCCAAGGGGACAGGGACTTTATGGCTACACCTTC. As protein: CASSPRGQGLYGYTF.

The CDR3 reads CATSRDSRDTGELFF. CDR3 DNA: TGTGCCACCAGCAGAGATAGTCGGGACACCGGGGAGCTGTTTTTT. The rearrangement joins TRBV15 to TRBJ2-2; D ambiguous. With 0 bases removed from V and 3 bases from J, the gap between germline ends came to 8 bases. Looked up from germline, CDR1 is LNHNV and CDR2 is YYDKDF (reference sequence). CDR3 size: 15 residues.

The J gene is TRBJ1-5, the V gene TRBV6-5; 11 bases align to TRBD1. V shed 2 bases, J shed 9 bases, and the junction held 0 bases outside the gene matches. The CDR3 runs 13 residues. Germline lookup yields CDR1 MNHEY and CDR2 SVGAGI. The CDR3 DNA sequence: TGTGCCAGCAGTTACGGGACAGGGGGGCCCCAGCATTTT. This translates into CASSYGTGGPQHF.